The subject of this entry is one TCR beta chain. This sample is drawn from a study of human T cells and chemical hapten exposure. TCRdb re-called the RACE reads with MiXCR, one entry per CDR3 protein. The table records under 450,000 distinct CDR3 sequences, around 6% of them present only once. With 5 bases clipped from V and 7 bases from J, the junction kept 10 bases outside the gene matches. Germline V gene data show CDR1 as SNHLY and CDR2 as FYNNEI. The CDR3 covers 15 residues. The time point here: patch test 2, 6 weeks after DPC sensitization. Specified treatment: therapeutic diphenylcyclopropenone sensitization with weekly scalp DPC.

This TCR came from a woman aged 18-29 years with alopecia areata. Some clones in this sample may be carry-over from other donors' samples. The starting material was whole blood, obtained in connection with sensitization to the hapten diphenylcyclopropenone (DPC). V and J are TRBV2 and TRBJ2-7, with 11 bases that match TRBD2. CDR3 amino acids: CASSRLAGGGREQYF. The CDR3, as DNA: TGTGCCAGCAGTCGCCTAGCGGGGGGCGGAAGGGAGCAGTACTTC.